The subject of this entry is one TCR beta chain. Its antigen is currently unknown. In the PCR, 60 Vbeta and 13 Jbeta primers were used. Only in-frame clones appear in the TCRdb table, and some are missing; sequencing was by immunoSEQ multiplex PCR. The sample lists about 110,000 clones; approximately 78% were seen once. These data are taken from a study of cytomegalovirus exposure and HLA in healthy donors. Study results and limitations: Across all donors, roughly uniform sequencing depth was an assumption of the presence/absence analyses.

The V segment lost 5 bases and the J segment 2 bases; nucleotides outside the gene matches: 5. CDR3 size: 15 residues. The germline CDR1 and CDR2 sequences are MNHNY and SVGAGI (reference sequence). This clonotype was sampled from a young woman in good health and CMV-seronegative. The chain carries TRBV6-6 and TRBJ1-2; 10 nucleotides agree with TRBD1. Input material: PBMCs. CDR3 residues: CASSQPGQGNYGYTF. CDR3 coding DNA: TGTGCCAGCAGTCAACCGGGACAGGGGAACTATGGCTACACCTTC.